This TCR beta chain was identified in a study of T cells after yellow fever vaccination. TCRdb independently ran MiXCR on the 5' RACE reads; one entry per CDR3 protein. The sample gives under 600,000 distinct CDR3 sequences, 20% to 25% of which show up once; about 17% is in the top ten. Germline V gene lookup returns CDR1 LGHNA and CDR2 YSLEER. This CDR3 contains 13 residues. With V trimmed by 6 bases and J by 6 bases, 5 bases remained unmatched. The sample was PBMCs, taken roughly 20 days after the first yellow fever vaccination. The receptor was derived from a man younger than 35 who received the YFV17D yellow fever vaccine. V is TRBV4-3 and J is TRBJ2-1, with 7 positions matching TRBD1. The DNA of the CDR3 is TGCGCCAGCAGTCACCGACAGGGCAATGAGCAGTTCTTC. Translation: CASSHRQGNEQFF.